The rows below give T cell receptor beta chains drawn from one sample of a study of shared clonotypes between healthy human individuals. Assay: immunoSEQ multiplex PCR; the TCRdb copy retains only in-frame clones and omits some. The profile shows about 1.5 million clones, approximately 98% of them singletons. The specimen sequenced was naive CD4+ T cells sorted from blood. The receptors here all came from a man between 25 and 39 years old in good health. Both conserved end residues are part of each CDR3. Each record gives: V gene, D gene, clone size, J gene, CDR3 protein, CDR3 DNA. The D gene is left open where the match is weak. Some rows have no size entry. The others give once, few or many, or a class for an expanded clone.

v_call: TRBV5-4
d_call: TRBD2
clone_size: NA
j_call: TRBJ2-7
cdr3_aa: CASTIAGGEYEQYF
cdr3_nt: TGTGCCAGCACCATAGCGGGAGGGGAATACGAGCAGTACTTC

v_call: TRBV4-3
d_call: TRBD1
clone_size: NA
j_call: TRBJ1-5
cdr3_aa: CASSPKHRGLSNQPQHF
cdr3_nt: TGCGCCAGCAGCCCAAAACACAGGGGCCTTAGCAATCAGCCCCAGCATTTT

v_call: TRBV29-1
d_call: TRBD2
clone_size: NA
j_call: TRBJ2-1
cdr3_aa: CSGEWGLANEQFF
cdr3_nt: TGCAGCGGGGAGTGGGGACTAGCCAATGAGCAGTTCTTC

v_call: TRBV6-5
d_call: NA
clone_size: once
j_call: TRBJ2-4
cdr3_aa: CASSTSSMRNIQYF
cdr3_nt: TGTGCCAGCAGTACCAGCAGCATGAGAAACATTCAGTACTTC

v_call: TRBV5-1
d_call: NA
clone_size: NA
j_call: TRBJ1-1
cdr3_aa: CASSSGSGSSTEAFF
cdr3_nt: TGCGCCAGCAGCTCGGGGTCCGGCTCCAGCACTGAAGCTTTCTTT

v_call: TRBV28
d_call: NA
clone_size: NA
j_call: TRBJ2-2
cdr3_aa: CASSLYGWGRTNTGELFF
cdr3_nt: TGTGCCAGCAGTTTATATGGCTGGGGACGGACGAACACCGGGGAGCTGTTTTTT

v_call: TRBV6-6
d_call: TRBD1
clone_size: NA
j_call: TRBJ2-5
cdr3_aa: CASSYFGQGAGETQYF
cdr3_nt: TGTGCCAGCAGTTACTTTGGACAGGGGGCCGGAGAGACCCAGTACTTC

v_call: TRBV7-8
d_call: NA
clone_size: NA
j_call: TRBJ2-6
cdr3_aa: CASSLVGVGANVLTF
cdr3_nt: TGTGCCAGCAGCTTAGTCGGGGTGGGGGCCAACGTCCTGACTTTC

v_call: TRBV2
d_call: NA
clone_size: NA
j_call: TRBJ2-7
cdr3_aa: CASKLAYEQYF
cdr3_nt: TGTGCCAGCAAACTAGCCTACGAGCAGTACTTC

v_call: TRBV7-9
d_call: NA
clone_size: NA
j_call: TRBJ1-3
cdr3_aa: CASSFGRTSSGNTIYF
cdr3_nt: TGTGCCAGCAGCTTTGGTCGAACGAGCTCTGGAAACACCATATATTTT

v_call: TRBV7-6
d_call: NA
clone_size: NA
j_call: TRBJ2-3
cdr3_aa: CASSPHVAPNTDTQYF
cdr3_nt: TGTGCCAGCAGCCCCCACGTAGCGCCAAACACAGATACGCAGTATTTT

v_call: TRBV5-3
d_call: TRBD1
clone_size: NA
j_call: TRBJ2-3
cdr3_aa: CARSLNQCRTGGTDTQYF
cdr3_nt: TGTGCCAGAAGCTTAAACCAGTGCCGGACAGGGGGTACAGATACGCAGTATTTT

v_call: TRBV5-4
d_call: NA
clone_size: once
j_call: TRBJ2-2
cdr3_aa: CASSLVGANTGELFF
cdr3_nt: TGTGCCAGCAGCTTGGTAGGGGCGAACACCGGGGAGCTGTTTTTT

v_call: TRBV14
d_call: NA
clone_size: NA
j_call: TRBJ2-1
cdr3_aa: CASSQGTANLGEEQFF
cdr3_nt: TGTGCCAGCAGCCAAGGGACCGCTAATCTAGGGGAAGAGCAGTTCTTC

v_call: TRBV21-1
d_call: NA
clone_size: NA
j_call: TRBJ2-7
cdr3_aa: CASNRDRAYEQYF
cdr3_nt: TGTGCCAGCAACCGGGACAGGGCCTACGAGCAGTACTTC

v_call: TRBV28
d_call: TRBD1
clone_size: NA
j_call: TRBJ2-1
cdr3_aa: CASGRRQGRSYNEQFF
cdr3_nt: TGTGCCAGCGGACGACGACAGGGTCGATCTTACAATGAGCAGTTCTTC

v_call: TRBV10-1
d_call: NA
clone_size: NA
j_call: TRBJ1-1
cdr3_aa: CASSESGPNTEAFF
cdr3_nt: TGCGCCAGCAGTGAGTCAGGGCCCAACACTGAAGCTTTCTTT

v_call: TRBV7-9
d_call: NA
clone_size: NA
j_call: TRBJ1-2
cdr3_aa: CASNIGGTERYGYTF
cdr3_nt: TGTGCCAGCAACATCGGGGGGACCGAGAGGTATGGCTACACCTTC

v_call: TRBV5-6
d_call: NA
clone_size: NA
j_call: TRBJ1-2
cdr3_aa: CASSLVDRNTNYGYTF
cdr3_nt: TGTGCCAGCAGCTTGGTTGACCGCAATACTAACTATGGCTACACCTTC

v_call: TRBV27
d_call: NA
clone_size: NA
j_call: TRBJ1-3
cdr3_aa: CASSFGGSGNTIYF
cdr3_nt: TGTGCCAGCAGTTTTGGGGGGTCTGGAAACACCATATATTTT

v_call: TRBV7-3
d_call: NA
clone_size: NA
j_call: TRBJ2-2
cdr3_aa: CASSWGSPNTGELFF
cdr3_nt: TGTGCCAGCAGCTGGGGCAGCCCGAACACCGGGGAGCTGTTTTTT

v_call: TRBV5-1
d_call: NA
clone_size: NA
j_call: TRBJ2-1
cdr3_aa: CASSLGQPYNEQFF
cdr3_nt: TGCGCCAGCAGCTTGGGACAGCCTTACAATGAGCAGTTCTTC

v_call: TRBV16
d_call: NA
clone_size: NA
j_call: TRBJ1-5
cdr3_aa: CASSQSVTRTEDQPQHF
cdr3_nt: TGTGCCAGCAGCCAATCGGTTACGCGGACAGAGGATCAGCCCCAGCATTTT

v_call: TRBV5-1
d_call: TRBD2
clone_size: NA
j_call: TRBJ2-7
cdr3_aa: CASSSLAEGYEQYF
cdr3_nt: TGCGCCAGCAGCTCTCTAGCGGAGGGGTACGAGCAGTACTTC

v_call: TRBV4-3
d_call: TRBD1
clone_size: once
j_call: TRBJ2-7
cdr3_aa: CASSQDRPPYEQYF
cdr3_nt: TGCGCCAGCAGCCAGGACAGGCCTCCCTACGAGCAGTACTTC

v_call: TRBV27
d_call: TRBD1
clone_size: NA
j_call: TRBJ2-2
cdr3_aa: CASSLRDRATGELFF
cdr3_nt: TGTGCCAGCAGTTTAAGGGACAGAGCCACCGGGGAGCTGTTTTTT

v_call: TRBV5-4
d_call: TRBD2
clone_size: NA
j_call: TRBJ2-7
cdr3_aa: CASRPTGTSGSYEQYF
cdr3_nt: TGTGCCAGCAGGCCTACTGGGACTAGCGGATCCTACGAGCAGTACTTC

v_call: TRBV9
d_call: NA
clone_size: NA
j_call: TRBJ2-3
cdr3_aa: CASSVMSGTDTQYF
cdr3_nt: TGTGCCAGCAGCGTTATGAGCGGGACAGATACGCAGTATTTT

v_call: TRBV5-1
d_call: NA
clone_size: NA
j_call: TRBJ2-3
cdr3_aa: CASSPGTRTDTQYF
cdr3_nt: TGCGCCAGCAGCCCGGGGACCCGCACAGATACGCAGTATTTT

v_call: TRBV7-2
d_call: NA
clone_size: NA
j_call: TRBJ1-2
cdr3_aa: CASSSRSNYGYTF
cdr3_nt: TGTGCCAGCAGCTCGAGGTCGAACTATGGCTACACCTTC

v_call: TRBV28
d_call: NA
clone_size: NA
j_call: TRBJ2-7
cdr3_aa: CASREIPAYEQYF
cdr3_nt: TGTGCCAGCAGGGAAATCCCGGCTTACGAGCAGTACTTC

v_call: TRBV2
d_call: NA
clone_size: NA
j_call: TRBJ2-7
cdr3_aa: CASIAGTASREQYF
cdr3_nt: TGTGCCAGCATAGCCGGGACGGCGTCTCGGGAGCAGTACTTC

v_call: TRBV7-8
d_call: NA
clone_size: once
j_call: TRBJ1-5
cdr3_aa: CASCSEAYSNQPQHF
cdr3_nt: TGTGCCAGCTGCTCGGAGGCCTATAGCAATCAGCCCCAGCATTTT

v_call: TRBV21-1
d_call: NA
clone_size: NA
j_call: TRBJ2-2
cdr3_aa: CASSPPRRLNTGELFF
cdr3_nt: TGTGCCAGCAGCCCTCCGAGGCGTCTGAACACCGGGGAGCTGTTTTTT

v_call: TRBV28
d_call: NA
clone_size: NA
j_call: TRBJ1-4
cdr3_aa: CASSPSTEKLFF
cdr3_nt: TGTGCCAGCAGTCCCTCAACTGAAAAACTGTTTTTT

v_call: TRBV10-3
d_call: TRBD1
clone_size: NA
j_call: TRBJ1-6
cdr3_aa: CAISATGGNNSPLHF
cdr3_nt: TGTGCCATCAGTGCGACAGGGGGCAATAATTCACCCCTCCACTTT

v_call: TRBV6-1
d_call: NA
clone_size: NA
j_call: TRBJ1-5
cdr3_aa: CASSEFSGASPQHF
cdr3_nt: TGTGCCAGCAGTGAATTTTCGGGCGCCTCGCCCCAGCATTTT

v_call: TRBV2
d_call: TRBD2
clone_size: NA
j_call: TRBJ2-1
cdr3_aa: CASTSGRRYNEQFF
cdr3_nt: TGTGCCAGCACTAGCGGGAGGAGGTACAATGAGCAGTTCTTC

v_call: TRBV5-1
d_call: NA
clone_size: NA
j_call: TRBJ1-2
cdr3_aa: CASSGGSKYGYTF
cdr3_nt: TGCGCCAGCAGCGGCGGGTCCAAATATGGCTACACCTTC

v_call: TRBV2
d_call: NA
clone_size: NA
j_call: TRBJ2-5
cdr3_aa: CASSEVRETQYF
cdr3_nt: TGTGCCAGCAGTGAAGTCCGAGAGACCCAGTACTTC

v_call: TRBV19
d_call: NA
clone_size: once
j_call: TRBJ2-1
cdr3_aa: CASSMMRDEQFF
cdr3_nt: TGTGCCAGTAGTATGATGAGGGATGAGCAGTTCTTC